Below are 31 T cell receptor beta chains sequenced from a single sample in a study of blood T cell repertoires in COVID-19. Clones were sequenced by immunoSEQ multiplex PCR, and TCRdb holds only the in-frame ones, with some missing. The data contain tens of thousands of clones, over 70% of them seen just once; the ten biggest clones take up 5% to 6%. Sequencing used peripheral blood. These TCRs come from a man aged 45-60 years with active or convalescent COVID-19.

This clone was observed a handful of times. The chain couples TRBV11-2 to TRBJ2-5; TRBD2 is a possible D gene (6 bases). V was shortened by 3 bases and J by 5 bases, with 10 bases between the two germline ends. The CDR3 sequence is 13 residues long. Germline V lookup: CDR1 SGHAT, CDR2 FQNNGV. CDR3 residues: CASSFGGEETQYF. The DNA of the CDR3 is TGTGCCAGCAGCTTTGGAGGGGAGGAGACCCAGTACTTC.

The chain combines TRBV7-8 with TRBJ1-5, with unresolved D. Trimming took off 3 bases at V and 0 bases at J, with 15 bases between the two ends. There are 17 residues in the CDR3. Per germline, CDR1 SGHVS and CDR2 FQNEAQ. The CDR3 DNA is TGTGCCAGCAGCTTGAGGGCAGGCGCTGATAGCAATCAGCCCCAGCATTTT. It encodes CASSLRAGADSNQPQHF.

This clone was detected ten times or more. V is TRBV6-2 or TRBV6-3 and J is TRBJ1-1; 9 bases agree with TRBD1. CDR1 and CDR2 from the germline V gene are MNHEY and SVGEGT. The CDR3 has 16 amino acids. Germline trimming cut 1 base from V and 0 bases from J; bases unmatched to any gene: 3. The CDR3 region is CASSYFRDRVNTEAFF. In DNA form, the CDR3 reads TGTGCCAGCAGTTACTTCCGGGACAGGGTGAACACTGAAGCTTTCTTT.

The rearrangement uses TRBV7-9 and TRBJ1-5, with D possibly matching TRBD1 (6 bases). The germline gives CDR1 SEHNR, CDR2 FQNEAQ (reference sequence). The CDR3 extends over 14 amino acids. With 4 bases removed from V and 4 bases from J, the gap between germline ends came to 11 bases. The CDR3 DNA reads TGTGCCAGCAGCTCCGGGACAATTAATCAGCCCCAGCATTTT. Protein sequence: CASSSGTINQPQHF.

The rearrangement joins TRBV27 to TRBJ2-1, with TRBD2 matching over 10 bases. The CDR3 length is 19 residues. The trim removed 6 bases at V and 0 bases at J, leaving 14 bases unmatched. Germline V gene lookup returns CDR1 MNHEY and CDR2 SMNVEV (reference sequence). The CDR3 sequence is CASRTWGLAGASSYNEQFF. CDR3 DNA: TGTGCCAGCAGGACATGGGGGCTAGCGGGGGCGAGCTCCTACAATGAGCAGTTCTTC.

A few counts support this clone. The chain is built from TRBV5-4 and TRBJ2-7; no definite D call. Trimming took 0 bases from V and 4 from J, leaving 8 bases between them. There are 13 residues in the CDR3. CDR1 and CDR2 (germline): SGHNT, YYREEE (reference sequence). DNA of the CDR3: TGTGCCAGCAGCTTGGTTGGCAGATACGAGCAGTACTTC. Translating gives CASSLVGRYEQYF.

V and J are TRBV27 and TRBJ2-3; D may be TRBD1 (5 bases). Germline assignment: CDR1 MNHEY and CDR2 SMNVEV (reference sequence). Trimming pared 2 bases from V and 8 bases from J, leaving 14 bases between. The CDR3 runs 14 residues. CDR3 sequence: CASSLRTLRGTQYF. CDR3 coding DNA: TGTGCCAGCAGTTTACGGACACTCCGTGGTACGCAGTATTTT.

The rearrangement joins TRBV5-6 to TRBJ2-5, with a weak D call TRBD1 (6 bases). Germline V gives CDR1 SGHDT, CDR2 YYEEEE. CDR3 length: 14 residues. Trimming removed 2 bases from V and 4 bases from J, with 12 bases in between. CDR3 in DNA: TGTGCCAGCAGCTTCGGCGTGGGGGCAGAGACCCAGTACTTC. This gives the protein CASSFGVGAETQYF.

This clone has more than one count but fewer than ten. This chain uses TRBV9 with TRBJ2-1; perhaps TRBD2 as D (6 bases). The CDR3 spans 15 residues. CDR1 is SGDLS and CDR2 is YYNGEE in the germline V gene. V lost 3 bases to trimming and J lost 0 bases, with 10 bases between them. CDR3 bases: TGTGCCAGCAGCGAGCGACTAGACTCCTACAATGAGCAGTTCTTC. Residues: CASSERLDSYNEQFF.

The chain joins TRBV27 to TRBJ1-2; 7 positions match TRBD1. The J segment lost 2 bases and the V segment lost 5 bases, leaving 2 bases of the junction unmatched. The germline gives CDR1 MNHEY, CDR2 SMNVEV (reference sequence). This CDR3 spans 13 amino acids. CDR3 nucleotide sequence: TGTGCCAGCAGTGGACAGGAAAACTATGGCTACACCTTC. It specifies CASSGQENYGYTF.

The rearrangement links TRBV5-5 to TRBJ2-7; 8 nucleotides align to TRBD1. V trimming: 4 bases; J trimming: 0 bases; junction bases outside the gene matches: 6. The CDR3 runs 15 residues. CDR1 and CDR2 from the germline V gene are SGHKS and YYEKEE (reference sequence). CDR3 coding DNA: TGTGCCAGCAGCCTCCGGACAGGGAGCTCCTACGAGCAGTACTTC. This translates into CASSLRTGSSYEQYF.

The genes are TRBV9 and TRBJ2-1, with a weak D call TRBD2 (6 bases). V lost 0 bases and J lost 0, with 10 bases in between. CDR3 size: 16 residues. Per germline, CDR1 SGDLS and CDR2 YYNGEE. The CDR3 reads CASSVGGANSYNEQFF. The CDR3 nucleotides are TGTGCCAGCAGCGTAGGCGGGGCTAACTCCTACAATGAGCAGTTCTTC.

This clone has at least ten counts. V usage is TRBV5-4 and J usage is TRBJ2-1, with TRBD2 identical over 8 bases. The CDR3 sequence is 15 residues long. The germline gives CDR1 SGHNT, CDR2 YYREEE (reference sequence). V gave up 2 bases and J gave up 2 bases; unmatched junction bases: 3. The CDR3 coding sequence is TGTGCCAGCAGCTTCCGGACTAGCACCTACAATGAGCAGTTCTTC. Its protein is CASSFRTSTYNEQFF.

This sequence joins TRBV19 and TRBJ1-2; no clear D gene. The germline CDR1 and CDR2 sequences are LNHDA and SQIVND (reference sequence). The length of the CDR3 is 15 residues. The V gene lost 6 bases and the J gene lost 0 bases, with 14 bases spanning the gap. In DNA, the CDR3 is TGTGCCAGTAGCCTCAACAGAGCGGCTAACTATGGCTACACCTTC. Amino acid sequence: CASSLNRAANYGYTF.

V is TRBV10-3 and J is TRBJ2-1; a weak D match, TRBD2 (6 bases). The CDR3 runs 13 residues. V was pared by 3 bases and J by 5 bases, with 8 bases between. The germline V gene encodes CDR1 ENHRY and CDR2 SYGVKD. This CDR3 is CAISDWGDNEQFF. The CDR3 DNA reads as TGTGCCATCAGTGACTGGGGGGACAATGAGCAGTTCTTC.

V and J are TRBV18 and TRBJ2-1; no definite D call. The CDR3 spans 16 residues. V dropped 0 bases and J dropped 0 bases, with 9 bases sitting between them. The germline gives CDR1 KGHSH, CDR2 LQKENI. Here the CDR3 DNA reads TGTGCCAGCTCACCACCGAGGCCCTCCTCCTACAATGAGCAGTTCTTC. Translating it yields CASSPPRPSSYNEQFF.

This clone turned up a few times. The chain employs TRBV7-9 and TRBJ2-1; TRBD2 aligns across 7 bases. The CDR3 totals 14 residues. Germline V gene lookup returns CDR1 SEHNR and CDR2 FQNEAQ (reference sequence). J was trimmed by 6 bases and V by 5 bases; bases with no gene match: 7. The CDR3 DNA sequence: TGTGCCAGCAGCCTATCTAGCGGATCCAATGAGCAGTTCTTC. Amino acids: CASSLSSGSNEQFF.

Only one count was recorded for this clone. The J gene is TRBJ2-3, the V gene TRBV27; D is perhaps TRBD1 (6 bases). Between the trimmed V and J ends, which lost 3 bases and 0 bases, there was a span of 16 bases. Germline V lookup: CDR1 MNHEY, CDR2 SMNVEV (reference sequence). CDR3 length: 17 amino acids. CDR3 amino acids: CASSFAGRGKSTDTQYF. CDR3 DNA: TGTGCCAGCAGTTTTGCCGGCAGGGGAAAGAGCACAGATACGCAGTATTTT.

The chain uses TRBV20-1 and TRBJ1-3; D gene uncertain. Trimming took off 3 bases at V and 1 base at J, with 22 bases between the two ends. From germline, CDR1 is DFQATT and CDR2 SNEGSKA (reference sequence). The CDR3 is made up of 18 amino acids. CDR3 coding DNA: TGCAGTGCTAGTAATTGGGTGGAGGGATTAGTGTCTGGAAACACCATATATTTT. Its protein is CSASNWVEGLVSGNTIYF.

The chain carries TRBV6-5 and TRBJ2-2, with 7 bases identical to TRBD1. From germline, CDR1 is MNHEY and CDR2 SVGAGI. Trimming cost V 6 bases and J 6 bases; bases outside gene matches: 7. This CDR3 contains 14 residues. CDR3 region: CASRVDRAAGELFF. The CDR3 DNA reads TGTGCCAGCAGGGTCGACAGGGCGGCCGGGGAGCTGTTTTTT.

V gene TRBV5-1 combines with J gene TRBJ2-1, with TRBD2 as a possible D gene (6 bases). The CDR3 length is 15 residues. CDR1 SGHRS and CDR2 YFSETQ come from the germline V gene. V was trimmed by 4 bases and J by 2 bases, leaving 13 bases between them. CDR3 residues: CASSEGGGPYNEQFF. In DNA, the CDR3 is TGCGCCAGCAGCGAGGGAGGAGGGCCCTACAATGAGCAGTTCTTC.

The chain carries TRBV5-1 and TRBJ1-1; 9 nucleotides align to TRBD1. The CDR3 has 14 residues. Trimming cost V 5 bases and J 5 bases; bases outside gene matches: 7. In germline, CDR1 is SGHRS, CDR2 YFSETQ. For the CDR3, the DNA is TGCGCCAGCAGGACAGGACAGGGGATGACTGAAGCTTTCTTT. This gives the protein CASRTGQGMTEAFF.

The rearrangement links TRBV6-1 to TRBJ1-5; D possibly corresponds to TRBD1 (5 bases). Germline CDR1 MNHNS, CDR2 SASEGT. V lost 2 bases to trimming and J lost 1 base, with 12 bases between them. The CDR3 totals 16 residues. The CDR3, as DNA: TGTGCCAGCAGTGAAACGGGGGGAGGGAGCAATCAGCCCCAGCATTTT. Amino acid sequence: CASSETGGGSNQPQHF.

CDR3 DNA sequence: TGTGCCAGCAGCTCCTTAGCGGGGGGCCGTTACAATGAGCAGTTCTTC. Its protein product is CASSSLAGGRYNEQFF. This sequence joins TRBV11-2 and TRBJ2-1; 10 bases agree with TRBD2. J lost 4 bases, V lost 4 bases, and 7 bases had no gene match. This CDR3 is built from 16 residues. CDR1 and CDR2 from the germline V gene are SGHAT and FQNNGV.

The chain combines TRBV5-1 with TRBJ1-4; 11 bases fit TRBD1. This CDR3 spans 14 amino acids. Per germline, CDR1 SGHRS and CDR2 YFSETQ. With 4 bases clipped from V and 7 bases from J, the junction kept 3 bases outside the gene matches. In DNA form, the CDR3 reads TGCGCCAGCAGCCCGGGACAGGGGGGTGAAAAACTGTTTTTT. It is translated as CASSPGQGGEKLFF. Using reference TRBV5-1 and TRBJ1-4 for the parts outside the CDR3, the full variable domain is KAGVTQTPRYLIKTRGQQVTLSCSPISGHRSVSWYQQTPGQGLQFLFEYFSETQRNKGNFPGRFSGRQFSNSRSEMNVSTLELGDSALYLCASSPGQGGEKLFFGSGTQLSVL.

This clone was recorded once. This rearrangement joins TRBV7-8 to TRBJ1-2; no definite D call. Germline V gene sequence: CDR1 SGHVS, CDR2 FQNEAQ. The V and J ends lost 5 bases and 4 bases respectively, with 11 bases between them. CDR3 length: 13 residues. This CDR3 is CASSRIRGYGYTF. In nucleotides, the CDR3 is TGTGCCAGCAGCCGGATTCGGGGCTATGGCTACACCTTC.

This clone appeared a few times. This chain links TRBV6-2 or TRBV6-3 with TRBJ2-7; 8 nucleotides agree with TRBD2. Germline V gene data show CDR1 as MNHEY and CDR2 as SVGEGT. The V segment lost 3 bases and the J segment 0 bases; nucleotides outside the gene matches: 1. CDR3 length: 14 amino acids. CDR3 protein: CASSYGTSSYEQYF. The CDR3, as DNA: TGTGCCAGCAGTTATGGGACTAGCTCCTACGAGCAGTACTTC.

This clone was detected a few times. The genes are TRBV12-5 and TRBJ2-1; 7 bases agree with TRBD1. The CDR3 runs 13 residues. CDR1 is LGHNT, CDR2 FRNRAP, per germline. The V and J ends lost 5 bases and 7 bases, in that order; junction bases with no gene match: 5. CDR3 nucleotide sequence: TGTGCTAGTGGTCTCGTACAGGGGAATGAGCAGTTCTTC. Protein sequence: CASGLVQGNEQFF.

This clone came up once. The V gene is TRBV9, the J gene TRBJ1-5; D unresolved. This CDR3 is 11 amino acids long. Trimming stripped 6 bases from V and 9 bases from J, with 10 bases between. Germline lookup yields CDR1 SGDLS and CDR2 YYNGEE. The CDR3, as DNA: TGTGCCAGCACAGGCCTCCGGCCCCAGCATTTT. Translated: CASTGLRPQHF.

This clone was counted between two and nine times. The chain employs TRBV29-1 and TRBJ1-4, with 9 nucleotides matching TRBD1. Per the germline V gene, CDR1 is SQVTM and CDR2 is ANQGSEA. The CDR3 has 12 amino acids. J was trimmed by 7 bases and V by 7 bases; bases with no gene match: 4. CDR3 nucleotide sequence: TGCAGCGGGGGACAGGGTGGTGAAAAACTGTTTTTT. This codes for CSGGQGGEKLFF. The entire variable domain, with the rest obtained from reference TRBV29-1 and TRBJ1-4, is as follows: SAVISQKPSRDICQRGTSLTIQCQVDSQVTMMFWYRQQPGQSLTLIATANQGSEATYESGFVIDKFPISRPNLTFSTLTVSNMSPEDSSIYLCSGGQGGEKLFFGSGTQLSVL.

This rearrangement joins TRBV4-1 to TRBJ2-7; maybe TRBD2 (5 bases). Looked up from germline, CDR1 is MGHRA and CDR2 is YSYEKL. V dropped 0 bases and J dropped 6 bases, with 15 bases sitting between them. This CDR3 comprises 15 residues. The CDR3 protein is CASSQDPTSGSEQYF. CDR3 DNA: TGCGCCAGCAGCCAAGATCCCACTAGTGGAAGCGAGCAGTACTTC.